Shown below are 6 T cell receptor beta chains from a single sample sequenced in a study of graft-versus-host responses after intestinal transplantation. No cognate antigen is known for these TCRs. The protocol was immunoSEQ multiplex PCR, while the TCRdb copy is restricted to in-frame clones and leaves out a portion. In the table there are about 92,000 clones, over 80% of which are singletons. Sequences were derived from unstimulated CD8+ T cells sorted from spleen or lymph node cells, sampled before intestinal transplant. All receptors derive from a human donor who received an intestinal transplant.

This chain uses TRBV13 with TRBJ1-1, with no clear D. This CDR3 contains 13 residues. Germline V gene lookup returns CDR1 PRHDT and CDR2 FYEKMQ (reference sequence). Trimming removed 0 bases from V and 6 bases from J, with 8 bases in between. The CDR3 nucleotides are TGTGCCAGCAGCTTAGGATTTCGGCCTGAAGCTTTCTTT. It yields the protein CASSLGFRPEAFF.

The J gene is TRBJ2-3, the V gene TRBV6-6; D remains unclear. CDR1 MNHNY and CDR2 SVGAGI come from the germline V gene (reference sequence). Deletions cut 2 bases from V and 2 bases from J, with 5 bases between. The CDR3 totals 13 residues. CDR3 amino acids: CASSYVTTDTQYF. For the CDR3, the DNA is TGTGCCAGCAGTTACGTTACCACAGATACGCAGTATTTT.

The chain combines TRBV27 with TRBJ2-7, with D perhaps TRBD2 (5 bases). CDR1 and CDR2 from the germline V gene are MNHEY and SMNVEV (reference sequence). V was cut by 3 bases and J by 1 base, with 13 bases left in between. This CDR3 contains 15 residues. This chain's CDR3 is CASSFLGRDSYEQYF. The CDR3 DNA is TGTGCCAGCAGTTTTCTTGGTCGGGATTCCTACGAGCAGTACTTC.

This chain uses TRBV6-6 with TRBJ1-1; D is ambiguous. Germline V gives CDR1 MNHNY, CDR2 SVGAGI (reference sequence). The CDR3 spans 12 residues. Between the trimmed V and J ends, which lost 0 bases and 7 bases, there was a span of 6 bases. The DNA of the CDR3 is TGTGCCAGCAGTTACTCGACGGGTGAAGCTTTCTTT. Its translation is CASSYSTGEAFF.

This chain joins TRBV11-3 and TRBJ2-7; no firm D call. CDR3 length equals 11 residues. Per germline, CDR1 SGHNT and CDR2 YENEEA. V was cut by 2 bases and J by 3 bases, with 2 bases left in between. The CDR3 protein is CASSLIYEQYF. The CDR3, as DNA: TGTGCCAGCAGCTTAATCTACGAGCAGTACTTC.

The chain links TRBV7-6 to TRBJ1-1; 7 bases line up with TRBD1. J was trimmed by 4 bases and V by 5 bases; bases with no gene match: 10. Germline V gene sequence: CDR1 SGHVS, CDR2 FNYEAQ. CDR3 length equals 15 residues. The CDR3 DNA sequence: TGTGCCAGCAGCCGAGAGCAGGGGGTCGCCACTGAAGCTTTCTTT. It codes for CASSREQGVATEAFF. The full variable domain, with the rest looked up from reference TRBV7-6 and TRBJ1-1, is GAGVSQSPRYKVTKRGQDVALRCDPISGHVSLYWYRQALGQGPEFLTYFNYEAQQDKSGLPNDRFSAERPEGSISTLTIQRTEQRDSAMYRCASSREQGVATEAFFGQGTRLTVV.